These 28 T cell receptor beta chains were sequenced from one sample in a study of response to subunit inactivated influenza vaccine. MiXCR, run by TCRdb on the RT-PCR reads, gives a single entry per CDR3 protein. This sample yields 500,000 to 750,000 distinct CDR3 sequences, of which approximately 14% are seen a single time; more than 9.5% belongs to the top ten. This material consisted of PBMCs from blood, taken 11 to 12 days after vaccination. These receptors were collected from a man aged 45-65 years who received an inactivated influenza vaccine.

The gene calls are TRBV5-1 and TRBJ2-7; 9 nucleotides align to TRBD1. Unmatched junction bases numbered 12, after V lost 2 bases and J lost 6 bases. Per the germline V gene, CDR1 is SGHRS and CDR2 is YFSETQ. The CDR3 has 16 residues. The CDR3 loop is CASSFWRGQGLSEQYF. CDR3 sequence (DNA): TGCGCCAGCAGCTTTTGGCGGGGACAGGGTTTATCCGAGCAGTACTTC.

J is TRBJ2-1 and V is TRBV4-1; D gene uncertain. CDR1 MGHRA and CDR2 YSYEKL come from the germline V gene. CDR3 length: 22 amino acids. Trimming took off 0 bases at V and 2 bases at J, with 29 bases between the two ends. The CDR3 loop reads CASSQDRPVDPPPLTTYNEQFF. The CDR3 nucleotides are TGCGCCAGCAGCCAAGATCGACCGGTTGACCCCCCCCCGCTCACAACCTACAATGAGCAGTTCTTC.

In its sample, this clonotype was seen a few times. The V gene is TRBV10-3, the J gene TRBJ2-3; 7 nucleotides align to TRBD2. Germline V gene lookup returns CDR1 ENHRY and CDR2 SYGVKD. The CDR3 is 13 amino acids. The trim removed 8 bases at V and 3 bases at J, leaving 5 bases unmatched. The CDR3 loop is CAIGPSGTDTQYF. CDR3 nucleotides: TGTGCCATCGGGCCTAGCGGAACAGATACGCAGTATTTT.

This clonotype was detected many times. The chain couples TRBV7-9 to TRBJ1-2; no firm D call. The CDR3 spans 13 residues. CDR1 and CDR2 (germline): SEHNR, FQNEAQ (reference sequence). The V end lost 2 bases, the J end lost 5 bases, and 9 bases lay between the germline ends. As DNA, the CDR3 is TGTGCCAGCAGCTTATTATTGGGTTATGGCTACACCTTC. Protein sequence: CASSLLLGYGYTF.

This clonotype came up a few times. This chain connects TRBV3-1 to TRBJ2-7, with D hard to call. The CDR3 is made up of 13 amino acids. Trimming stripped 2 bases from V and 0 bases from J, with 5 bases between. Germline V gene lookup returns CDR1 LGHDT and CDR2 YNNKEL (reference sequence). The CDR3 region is CASSQRSSYEQYF. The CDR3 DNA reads TGTGCCAGCAGCCAAAGGAGCTCCTACGAGCAGTACTTC.

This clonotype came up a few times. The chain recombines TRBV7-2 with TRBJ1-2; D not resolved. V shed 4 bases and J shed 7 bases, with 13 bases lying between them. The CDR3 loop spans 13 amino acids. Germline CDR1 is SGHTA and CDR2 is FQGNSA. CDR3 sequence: CASSSPPRSGYTF. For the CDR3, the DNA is TGTGCCAGCAGCTCTCCCCCACGGAGTGGCTACACCTTC.

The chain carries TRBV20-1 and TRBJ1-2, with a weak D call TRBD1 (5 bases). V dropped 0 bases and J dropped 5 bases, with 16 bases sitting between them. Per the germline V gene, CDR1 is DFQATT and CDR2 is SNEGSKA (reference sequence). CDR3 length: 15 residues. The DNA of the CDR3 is TGCAGTGCTAGAGATGGTTCGGGGCTCGAGTATGGCTACACCTTC. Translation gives CSARDGSGLEYGYTF.

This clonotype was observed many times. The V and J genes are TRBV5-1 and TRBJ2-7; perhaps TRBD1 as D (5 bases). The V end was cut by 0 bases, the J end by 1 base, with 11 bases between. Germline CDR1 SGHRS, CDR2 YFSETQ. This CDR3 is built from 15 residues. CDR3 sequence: CASSLAPGLSYEQYF. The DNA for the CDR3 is TGCGCCAGCAGCTTGGCCCCAGGGTTATCCTACGAGCAGTACTTC.

CDR3 amino acids: CASSSPEGKSYEQYF. Here the CDR3 DNA reads TGTGCCAGCAGTTCTCCGGAAGGGAAATCCTACGAGCAGTACTTC. V usage is TRBV6-5 and J usage is TRBJ2-7; unclear D gene. The ends were cut back, 4 bases at V and 1 base at J, with 14 bases in the middle. Per germline, CDR1 MNHEY and CDR2 SVGAGI. The CDR3 has 15 amino acids.

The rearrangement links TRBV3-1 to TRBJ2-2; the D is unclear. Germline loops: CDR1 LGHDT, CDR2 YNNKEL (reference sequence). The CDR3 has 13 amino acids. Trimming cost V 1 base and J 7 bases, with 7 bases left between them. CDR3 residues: CASSQVGLGELFF. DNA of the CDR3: TGTGCCAGCAGCCAAGTTGGTCTCGGGGAGCTGTTTTTT.

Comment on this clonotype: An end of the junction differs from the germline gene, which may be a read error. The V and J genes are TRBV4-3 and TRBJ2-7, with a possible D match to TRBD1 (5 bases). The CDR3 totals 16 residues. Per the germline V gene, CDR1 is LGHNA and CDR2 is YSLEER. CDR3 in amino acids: CASSHVTGLGAYDQYF. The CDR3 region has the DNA TGCGCCAGCAGCCATGTGACCGGGCTTGGGGCTTACGATCAGTACTTC.

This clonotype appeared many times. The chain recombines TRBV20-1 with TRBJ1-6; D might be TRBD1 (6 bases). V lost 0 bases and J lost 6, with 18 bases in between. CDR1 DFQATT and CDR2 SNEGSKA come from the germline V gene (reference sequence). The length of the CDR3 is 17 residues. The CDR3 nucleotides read TGCAGTGCTAGAGATCTACAGGGACTATCTCTTAATTCACCCCTCCACTTT. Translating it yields CSARDLQGLSLNSPLHF.

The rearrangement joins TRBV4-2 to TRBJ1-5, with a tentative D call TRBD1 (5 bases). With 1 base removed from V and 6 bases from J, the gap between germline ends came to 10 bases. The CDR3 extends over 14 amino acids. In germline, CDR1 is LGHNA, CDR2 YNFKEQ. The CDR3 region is CASSQGGTGQPQHF. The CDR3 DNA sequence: TGTGCCAGCAGCCAAGGAGGGACGGGTCAGCCCCAGCATTTT.

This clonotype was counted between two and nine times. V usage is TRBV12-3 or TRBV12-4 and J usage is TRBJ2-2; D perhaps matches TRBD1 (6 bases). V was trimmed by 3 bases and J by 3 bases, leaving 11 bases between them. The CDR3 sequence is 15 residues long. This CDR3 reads CASSFQGRDTGELFF. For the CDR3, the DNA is TGTGCCAGCAGTTTTCAGGGGCGGGACACCGGGGAGCTGTTTTTT.

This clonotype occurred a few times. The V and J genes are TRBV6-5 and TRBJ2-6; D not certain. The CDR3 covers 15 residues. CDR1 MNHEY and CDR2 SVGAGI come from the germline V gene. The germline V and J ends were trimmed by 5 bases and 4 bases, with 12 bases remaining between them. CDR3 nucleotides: TGTGCCAGCAGTCACCTAACCGGCGGGGCCAACGTCCTGACTTTC. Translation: CASSHLTGGANVLTF.

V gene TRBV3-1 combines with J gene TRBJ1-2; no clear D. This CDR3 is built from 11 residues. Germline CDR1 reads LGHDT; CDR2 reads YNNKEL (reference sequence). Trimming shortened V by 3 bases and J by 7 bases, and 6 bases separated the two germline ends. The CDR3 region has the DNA TGTGCCAGCAGCCATACCGGTGGCTACACCTTC. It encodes CASSHTGGYTF.

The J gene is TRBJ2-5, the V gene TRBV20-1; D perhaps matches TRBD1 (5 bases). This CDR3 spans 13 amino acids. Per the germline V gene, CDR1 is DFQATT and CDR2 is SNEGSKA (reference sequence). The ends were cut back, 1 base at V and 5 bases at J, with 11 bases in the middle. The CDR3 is CSARAPGWETQYF. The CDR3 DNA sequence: TGCAGTGCTAGAGCCCCAGGGTGGGAGACCCAGTACTTC.

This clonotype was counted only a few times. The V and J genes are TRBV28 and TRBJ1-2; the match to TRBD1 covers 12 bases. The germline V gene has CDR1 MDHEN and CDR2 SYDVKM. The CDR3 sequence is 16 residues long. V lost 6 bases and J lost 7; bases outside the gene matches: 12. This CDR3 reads CASSLAAGQGAFGYTF. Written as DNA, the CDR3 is TGTGCCAGCAGCCTCGCCGCGGGACAGGGGGCTTTTGGCTACACCTTC.

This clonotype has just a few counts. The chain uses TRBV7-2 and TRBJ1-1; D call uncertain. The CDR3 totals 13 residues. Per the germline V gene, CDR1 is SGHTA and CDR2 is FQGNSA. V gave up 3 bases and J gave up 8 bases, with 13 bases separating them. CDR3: CASSLQSEREAFF. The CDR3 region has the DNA TGTGCCAGCAGCTTGCAGTCGGAACGAGAAGCTTTCTTT.

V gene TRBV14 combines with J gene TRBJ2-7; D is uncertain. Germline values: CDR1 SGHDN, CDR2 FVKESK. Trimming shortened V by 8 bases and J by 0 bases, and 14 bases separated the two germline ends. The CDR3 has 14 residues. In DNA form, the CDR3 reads TGTGCCAGCTTTGACTCGGCCCTCTCCTACGAGCAGTACTTC. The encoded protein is CASFDSALSYEQYF.

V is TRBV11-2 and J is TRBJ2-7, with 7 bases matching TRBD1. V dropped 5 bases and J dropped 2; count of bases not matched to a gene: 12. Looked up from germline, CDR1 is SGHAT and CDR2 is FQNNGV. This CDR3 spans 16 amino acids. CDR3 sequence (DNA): TGTGCCAGCAGCCTCATCGGACAGGCCTCAACCTACGAGCAGTACTTC. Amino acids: CASSLIGQASTYEQYF.

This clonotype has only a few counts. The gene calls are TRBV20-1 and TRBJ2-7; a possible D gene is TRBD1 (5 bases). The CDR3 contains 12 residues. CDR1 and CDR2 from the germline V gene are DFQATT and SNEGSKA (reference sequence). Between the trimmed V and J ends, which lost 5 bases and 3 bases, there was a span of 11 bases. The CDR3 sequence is CSAPDTNYEQYF. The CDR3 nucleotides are TGCAGTGCTCCGGACACGAACTACGAGCAGTACTTC.

In nucleotides, the CDR3 is TGCGCCAGCAGCCAAGGAAGACCCACCGTCTACGAGCAGTACTTC. Its protein product is CASSQGRPTVYEQYF. The rearrangement links TRBV4-1 to TRBJ2-7, with D unresolved. The CDR3 has 15 residues. The germline CDR1 and CDR2 sequences are MGHRA and YSYEKL. The V end was cut by 1 base, the J end by 3 bases, with 13 bases between.

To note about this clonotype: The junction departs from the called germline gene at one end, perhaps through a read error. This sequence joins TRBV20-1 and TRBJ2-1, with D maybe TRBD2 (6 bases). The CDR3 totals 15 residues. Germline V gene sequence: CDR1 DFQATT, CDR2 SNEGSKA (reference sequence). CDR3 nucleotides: TGCAGTGCTAGAGAGGTAGCGGCCTCCTCCAATGAGCAGTTCTTC. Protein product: CSAREVAASSNEQFF.

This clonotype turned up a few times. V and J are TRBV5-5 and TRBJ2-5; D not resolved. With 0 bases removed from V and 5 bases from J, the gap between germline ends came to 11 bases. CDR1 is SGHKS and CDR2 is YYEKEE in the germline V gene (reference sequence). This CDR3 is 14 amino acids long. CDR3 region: CASSLAQLGETQYF. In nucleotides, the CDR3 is TGTGCCAGCAGCTTGGCCCAACTCGGGGAGACCCAGTACTTC.

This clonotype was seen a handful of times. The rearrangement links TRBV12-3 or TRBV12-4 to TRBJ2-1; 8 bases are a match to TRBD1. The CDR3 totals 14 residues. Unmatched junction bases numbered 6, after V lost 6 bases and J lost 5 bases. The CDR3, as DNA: TGTGCCAGCAGAGATCGGACAGGGAACAATGAGCAGTTCTTC. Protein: CASRDRTGNNEQFF.

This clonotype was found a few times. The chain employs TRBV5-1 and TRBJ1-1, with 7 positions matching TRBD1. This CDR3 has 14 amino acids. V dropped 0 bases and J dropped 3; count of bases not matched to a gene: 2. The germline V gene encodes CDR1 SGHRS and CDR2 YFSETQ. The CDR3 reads CASSLGGTDTEAFF. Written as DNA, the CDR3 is TGCGCCAGCAGCTTGGGAGGGACAGACACTGAAGCTTTCTTT.

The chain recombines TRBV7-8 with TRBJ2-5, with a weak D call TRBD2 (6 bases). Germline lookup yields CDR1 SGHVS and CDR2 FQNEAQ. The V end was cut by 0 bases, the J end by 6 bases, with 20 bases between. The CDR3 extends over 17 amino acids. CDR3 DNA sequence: TGTGCCAGCAGCTTAGCGGGGGGAAGGCAGGAGGGGCAGACCCAGTACTTC. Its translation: CASSLAGGRQEGQTQYF.